This T cell receptor (beta chain) was identified in a study of cytomegalovirus exposure and HLA in healthy donors. Study-wide findings and caveats: Roughly uniform sequencing depth across donors was assumed, possibly incorrectly. Researchers reported that three CMV-associated chains were confirmed in vitro as CMV antigen-specific. As a later analysis revealed, most CMV-associated TCR beta chains appeared HLA-restricted. In a later analysis, HLA-associated beta chains showed higher expansion and lower generation probabilities than comparable chains.

Primers included in the PCR were 60 Vbeta and 13 Jbeta primers. Clones were read by immunoSEQ multiplex PCR, and TCRdb kept only the in-frame ones, dropping some. The data hold 150,000 to 200,000 clones, with approximately 72% observed a single time. V was pared by 6 bases and J by 5 bases, with 13 bases between. The CDR3 is made up of 13 amino acids. The V gene's germline CDR1 is MDHEN and CDR2 SYDVKM. With regard to this clone: Antigen: not known.

This sequence was found in a female donor in good health and CMV-seronegative. The chain carries TRBV28 and TRBJ2-5; D gene ambiguous. Material for sequencing was PBMCs. CDR3 sequence: CASSRRQVETQYF. The CDR3 DNA follows: TGTGCCAGCAGCCGGCGCCAGGTGGAGACCCAGTACTTC.